This entry concerns a single TCR beta chain. A sample-barcoded 5' primer and a J-beta primer mix were used in a second PCR of about 6 to 12 cycles. TCRdb recomputed calls from the 5' RACE reads with MiXCR, one row per CDR3 protein. The table lists about 1.1 million distinct CDR3 sequences, 35% to 45% of them singletons. Every sample yielded at least 6.5 million isolated PBMCs. This specimen comes from a study of blood T cells in healthy people across ages. Trimming stripped 0 bases from V and 0 bases from J, with 8 bases between. The CDR3 runs 15 residues. Germline loops: CDR1 LGHNA, CDR2 YNFKEQ. J is TRBJ2-5 and V is TRBV4-2; D perhaps matches TRBD2 (5 bases). This receptor was obtained from a young man in good health. Sample: blood. For the CDR3, the DNA is TGTGCCAGCAGCCAAGAGGTGCGGGACCAAGAGACCCAGTACTTC. It yields the protein CASSQEVRDQETQYF.